The clone carrying this T cell receptor (beta chain) has a handful of counts. Sequencing targeted expressed TCRB transcripts, as all isolated RNA had been reverse transcribed. The data were produced by immunoSEQ multiplex PCR, yet TCRdb's version contains in-frame clones alone and is incomplete. Of approximately 470,000 clones listed, 30% are singletons. The data are from a study of beta chain features in type 1 diabetes. The CDR3 has 18 amino acids. Losses at the gene ends were 1 base for V and 4 bases for J; bases not matched to a gene: 9. Germline CDR1 and CDR2: SGHTA and FQGTGA. V is TRBV7-3 and J is TRBJ2-2; TRBD2 agrees at 10 bases. Sequences were obtained from naive CD4+ T cells from blood. This receptor was obtained from a man in his late teens or twenties in good health. In DNA, the CDR3 is TGTGCCAGCAGCTTAATCGCTAGCGGGAGACAAATCACCGGGGAGCTGTTTTTT. The encoded protein is CASSLIASGRQITGELFF.